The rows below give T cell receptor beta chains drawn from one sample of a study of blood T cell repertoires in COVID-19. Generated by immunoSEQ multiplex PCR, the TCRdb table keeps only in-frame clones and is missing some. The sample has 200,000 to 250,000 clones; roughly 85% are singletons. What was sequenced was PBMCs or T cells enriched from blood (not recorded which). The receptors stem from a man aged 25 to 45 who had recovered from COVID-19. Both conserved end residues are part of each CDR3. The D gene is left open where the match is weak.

CASSEQSTGELFF	TRBJ2-2	.	TRBV6-1
CASSSSVRGYTF	TRBJ1-2	.	TRBV28
CSASAGVGTENQPQHF	TRBJ1-5	TRBD1	TRBV20-1
CASRPGRRRATEAFF	TRBJ1-1	.	TRBV6-6
CATSLKTGSQETQYF	TRBJ2-5	.	TRBV24-1
CASSPGLAGGPHRLYEQYF	TRBJ2-7	TRBD2	TRBV18
CASSQELDLRRQPQHF	TRBJ1-5	.	TRBV4-1
CASSLGNRFREQYF	TRBJ2-7	.	TRBV11-2
CASSRRDRGYLKDTQYF	TRBJ2-3	TRBD1	TRBV7-9
CASSYSGTSGWDEQFF	TRBJ2-1	TRBD2	TRBV6-2/TRBV6-3
CASSQDRGHGYTF	TRBJ1-2	TRBD1	TRBV3-1/TRBV3-2
CASRLRGGYTF	TRBJ1-2	.	TRBV2
CASSSSGEGQPQHF	TRBJ1-5	.	TRBV7-2
CASTRSSGRREETQYF	TRBJ2-5	TRBD2	TRBV28
CASSPGGYEQYF	TRBJ2-7	.	TRBV18
CASDRDYGYTF	TRBJ1-2	.	TRBV2
CASRGAGGRQGETQYF	TRBJ2-5	TRBD2	TRBV28
CASSLETGSGSPLHF	TRBJ1-6	TRBD1	TRBV7-2
CAGRDSYYSNQPQHF	TRBJ1-5	TRBD1	TRBV19
CASSLLSGTAGPQHF	TRBJ1-5	.	TRBV5-5
CASSLDVAGLGQPQHF	TRBJ1-5	.	TRBV5-1
CASSTRARGLHEQYF	TRBJ2-7	.	TRBV5-8
CASSSTGARAFF	TRBJ1-1	TRBD1	TRBV9
CASSSDRVRGMGTEAFF	TRBJ1-1	TRBD1	TRBV7-9
CASSSLGLFLNTEAFF	TRBJ1-1	.	TRBV5-4
CASNYRGGTGELFF	TRBJ2-2	TRBD1	TRBV4-3
CASKDRVSSYEQYF	TRBJ2-7	TRBD1	TRBV19
CASRPRLGELREQYF	TRBJ2-7	.	TRBV7-8
CSVLGMTGVTGELFF	TRBJ2-2	TRBD1	TRBV29-1
CASSLVSGATNEKLFF	TRBJ1-4	.	TRBV7-2
CASLGAGASNEQFF	TRBJ2-1	.	TRBV7-8
CASSYSTANYGYTF	TRBJ1-2	.	TRBV6-5
CASRPTGQLNQPQHF	TRBJ1-5	TRBD1	TRBV19
CASSYLGEAFF	TRBJ1-1	.	TRBV6-5
CASSLTGVGANVLTF	TRBJ2-6	TRBD1	TRBV7-2
CASRPQGQGTSPLHF	TRBJ1-6	.	TRBV2
CSVGRSGTEAFF	TRBJ1-1	.	TRBV29-1
CASSESRETQYF	TRBJ2-5	.	TRBV10-2
CASSERVNTGELFF	TRBJ2-2	.	TRBV10-1
CASSRDRGEKLFF	TRBJ1-4	TRBD1	TRBV5-6
CTSSQGLAGGRYGELFF	TRBJ2-2	.	TRBV1